The 18 T cell receptor beta chains reported below all come from one sample, sequenced in a study of technical replicates of blood from several donors. Assay: immunoSEQ multiplex PCR; the TCRdb copy retains only in-frame clones and omits some. Of 60,000 to 80,000 clones listed, approximately 90% are singletons. Sequencing used PBMCs. Receptor source: a human donor in good health. Some clones in this sample may be carry-over from other donors' samples.

V is TRBV27 and J is TRBJ1-5; perhaps TRBD1 as D (6 bases). From germline, CDR1 is MNHEY and CDR2 SMNVEV (reference sequence). V was cut by 1 base and J by 6 bases, with 7 bases left in between. The CDR3 contains 13 residues. CDR3 sequence: CASSLWGPQPQHF. CDR3 DNA: TGTGCCAGCAGTTTATGGGGGCCTCAGCCCCAGCATTTT.

This chain uses TRBV7-9 with TRBJ2-7; 7 bases fit TRBD2. Germline V gene data show CDR1 as SEHNR and CDR2 as FQNEAQ (reference sequence). This CDR3 contains 16 residues. V shed 5 bases, J shed 5 bases, and the junction held 15 bases outside the gene matches. The chain's CDR3 is CASSPLESGGPHEQYF. CDR3 in DNA: TGTGCCAGCAGCCCATTAGAGTCGGGAGGACCCCACGAGCAGTACTTC.

The J gene is TRBJ2-7, the V gene TRBV18, with D unresolved. The V gene's germline CDR1 is KGHSH and CDR2 LQKENI. Trimming pared 6 bases from V and 5 bases from J, leaving 14 bases between. The CDR3 covers 13 residues. The CDR3: CASSPGMQNEQYF. The CDR3 region has the DNA TGTGCCAGCTCGCCGGGTATGCAGAACGAGCAGTACTTC.

The chain links TRBV29-1 to TRBJ2-5, with D possibly being TRBD1 (5 bases). The CDR3 extends over 12 amino acids. Trimming removed 2 bases at V and 5 bases at J, with 9 bases between. The germline CDR1 and CDR2 sequences are SQVTM and ANQGSEA. The CDR3 DNA reads as TGCAGCGTTGAAAGAAGGGGTGAGACCCAGTACTTC. It is translated as CSVERRGETQYF.

The chain carries TRBV6-5 and TRBJ2-3, with TRBD1 identical over 10 bases. Germline-derived CDR1 and CDR2 are MNHEY and SVGAGI. Trimming removed 4 bases from V and 5 bases from J; junction bases left unmatched: 6. The CDR3 is 15 residues long. The CDR3 here is CASSSTGGEVDTQYF. DNA of the CDR3: TGTGCCAGCAGTTCGACAGGGGGCGAGGTAGATACGCAGTATTTT.

The gene calls are TRBV9 and TRBJ1-2; 8 bases map to TRBD1. The germline V gene has CDR1 SGDLS and CDR2 YYNGEE. The CDR3 is 15 amino acids. Losses at the gene ends were 0 bases for V and 3 bases for J; bases not matched to a gene: 4. The CDR3 spells CASSVGTGRDYGYTF. The CDR3 bases are TGTGCCAGCAGCGTAGGGACAGGGCGAGACTATGGCTACACCTTC.

The chain couples TRBV4-3 to TRBJ1-1; no clear D gene. Trimming cost V 0 bases and J 2 bases, with 7 bases left between them. The germline CDR1 and CDR2 sequences are LGHNA and YSLEER. The CDR3 is 14 amino acids. For the CDR3, the DNA is TGCGCCAGCAGCCAAGACGTTAGTAACACTGAAGCTTTCTTT. This encodes CASSQDVSNTEAFF.

The chain employs TRBV6-6 and TRBJ2-5; TRBD1 matches 8 bases. V lost 8 bases, J lost 5 bases, and 1 base stayed unmatched. The CDR3 consists of 11 residues. Germline V gives CDR1 MNHNY, CDR2 SVGAGI (reference sequence). As DNA, the CDR3 is TGTGCCAGCCGGGACAGGGAGACCCAGTACTTC. Translated, it gives CASRDRETQYF.

The V and J genes are TRBV9 and TRBJ1-1; D is ambiguous. The V end lost 4 bases, the J end lost 7 bases, and 17 bases lay between the germline ends. This CDR3 spans 14 amino acids. CDR1 and CDR2 (germline): SGDLS, YYNGEE. CDR3 nucleotides: TGTGCCAGCAGCCCAAGAGGCCTCGTCGGTGAAGCTTTCTTT. Translating gives CASSPRGLVGEAFF.

V gene TRBV15 combines with J gene TRBJ2-1, with TRBD2 identical over 7 bases. Trimming cost V 3 bases and J 2 bases; bases outside gene matches: 4. Germline V CDR1 and CDR2: LNHNV, YYDKDF (reference sequence). This CDR3 region has 15 residues. The CDR3 loop reads CATSRGGGTYNEQFF. The CDR3 nucleotides are TGTGCCACCAGCAGGGGGGGAGGGACCTACAATGAGCAGTTCTTC.

This clone has only one observation. The genes are TRBV10-3 and TRBJ2-7; 7 bases align to TRBD1. CDR1 ENHRY and CDR2 SYGVKD come from the germline V gene. After removal of 9 bases from V and 1 base from J, the junction contained 3 bases not matched to a gene. This CDR3 is built from 12 residues. The CDR3 DNA reads TGTGCCATAAGACAGGGATCCTACGAGCAGTACTTC. Protein: CAIRQGSYEQYF.

The chain joins TRBV19 to TRBJ2-3; D is possibly TRBD2 (6 bases). V was clipped by 5 bases and J by 11 bases, with 11 bases between them. Germline V CDR1 and CDR2: LNHDA, SQIVND (reference sequence). The CDR3 is made up of 11 amino acids. The CDR3 DNA sequence: TGTGCCAGTAGTGCCCGGCGGGGGCAGTATTTT. Its translation is CASSARRGQYF.

V gene TRBV29-1 combines with J gene TRBJ2-1; 12 bases map to TRBD2. The CDR3 covers 15 residues. After removal of 6 bases from V and 7 bases from J, the junction contained 10 bases not matched to a gene. Germline CDR1 reads SQVTM; CDR2 reads ANQGSEA. The CDR3 loop is CSVEPLAGGRNEQFF. The CDR3 DNA reads TGCAGCGTCGAGCCCCTAGCGGGGGGGAGGAATGAGCAGTTCTTC.

The genes are TRBV13 and TRBJ2-4; D is perhaps TRBD1 (5 bases). Germline V gene lookup returns CDR1 PRHDT and CDR2 FYEKMQ (reference sequence). The V end was cut by 2 bases, the J end by 8 bases, with 22 bases between. The CDR3 runs 17 residues. The CDR3, as DNA: TGTGCCAGCAGCTTAAGTTTTAAAGGACAAGAAAGTGACATTCAGTACTTC. It yields the protein CASSLSFKGQESDIQYF.

The count of this clone is one. This rearrangement joins TRBV9 to TRBJ1-1; the D is unclear. The CDR3 consists of 13 residues. The germline gives CDR1 SGDLS, CDR2 YYNGEE. V lost 0 bases, J lost 1 base, and 4 bases lay in between. In nucleotides, the CDR3 is TGTGCCAGCAGCGTAGCGTGGAACACTGAAGCTTTCTTT. Residues: CASSVAWNTEAFF.

The rearrangement uses TRBV20-1 and TRBJ2-5; D is uncertain. V was trimmed by 3 bases and J by 5 bases, leaving 7 bases between them. The CDR3 is 11 residues long. Germline lookup yields CDR1 DFQATT and CDR2 SNEGSKA (reference sequence). The CDR3 DNA sequence: TGCAGTGCTAGTTCTACGGAGACCCAGTACTTC. Translating gives CSASSTETQYF.

This clone was recorded a few times. The V gene is TRBV7-8, the J gene TRBJ1-2, with 8 bases lining up with TRBD1. Germline assignment: CDR1 SGHVS and CDR2 FQNEAQ. This CDR3 has 15 residues. V was pared by 4 bases and J by 3 bases, with 7 bases of the junction left unmatched. The CDR3 DNA follows: TGTGCCAGCAGCTCATCCTGGACAGGGCACTATGGCTACACCTTC. Amino acids: CASSSSWTGHYGYTF.

The chain uses TRBV7-2 and TRBJ2-1; 8 bases are a match to TRBD2. This CDR3 has 15 residues. The J segment lost 7 bases and the V segment lost 7 bases, leaving 12 bases of the junction unmatched. Germline CDR1 and CDR2: SGHTA and FQGNSA. CDR3 nucleotide sequence: TGTGCCAGCACCATAGTCGGGGGGGCTGGGAATGAGCAGTTCTTC. It yields the protein CASTIVGGAGNEQFF.